The clone carrying this T cell receptor beta chain appeared a single time. Its target is not known. Compared with germline, one end of the junction differs, possibly owing to a read error. This CDR3 is built from 15 residues. TCRdb re-called the PCR reads through MiXCR, storing one row per CDR3 protein. The profile covers about 100,000 distinct CDR3 sequences, with less than 35% appearing a single time and about 9.7% taken by the ten largest. These data belong to a study of molecular identifiers for immune sequencing clone quantification. Regarding the study as a whole: Naive cells had under 1% of molecules in clones above 20 RNA copies, effectors over 98%.

This clonotype originated in a human donor in good health. Some libraries in this study had Jurkat cell RNA spiked in. The specimen was naive CD8+ T cells from blood, with Jurkat cell RNA spiked in. Subset denoted: FACS-sorted CD8+CD4-CCR7+CD45RA+ naive T cells. The chain uses TRBV5-3 and TRBJ2-7, with TRBD1 matching 9 bases. TRBV5-3 qualifies as an ORF whose function is uncertain. In DNA, the CDR3 is TGTGCCAGCAGCTTGGACAGGGGATTAATCTACGAGCAGTACTTC. Protein product: CASSLDRGLIYEQYF.